The 4 T cell receptor beta chains reported below all come from one sample, sequenced in a study of cytomegalovirus exposure and HLA in healthy donors. The PCR contained 60 Vbeta and 13 Jbeta primers. The table came from immunoSEQ multiplex PCR; TCRdb's copy has only in-frame clones and leaves some out. The repertoire has around 140,000 clones, approximately 80% of them found once; the top ten carry about 6.8%. Sequenced material: PBMCs. Every receptor here comes from a woman in her thirties or forties in good health and CMV-seropositive.

This clone was observed once. The rearrangement uses TRBV19 and TRBJ1-3, with 10 bases matching TRBD1. Per germline, CDR1 LNHDA and CDR2 SQIVND (reference sequence). This CDR3 spans 15 amino acids. With 4 bases clipped from V and 4 bases from J, the junction kept 4 bases outside the gene matches. CDR3 sequence (DNA): TGTGCCAGTAGTACCGGGACAGGGGTCGGAAACACCATATATTTT. Its protein is CASSTGTGVGNTIYF.

The chain recombines TRBV2 with TRBJ1-1; the match to TRBD1 covers 8 bases. The trim removed 6 bases at V and 6 bases at J, leaving 9 bases unmatched. This CDR3 contains 14 residues. Germline loops: CDR1 SNHLY, CDR2 FYNNEI. The CDR3 reads CASRPQGALAEAFF. CDR3 DNA: TGTGCCAGCAGGCCGCAGGGGGCGTTGGCTGAAGCTTTCTTT.

The chain has TRBV7-9 and TRBJ2-2, with 7 bases lining up with TRBD1. The CDR3 is made up of 15 amino acids. CDR1 and CDR2 (germline): SEHNR, FQNEAQ (reference sequence). Trimming took 1 base from V and 4 from J; bases not matched to a gene: 3. CDR3 DNA: TGTGCCAGCAGCTTAGTAGGGGGCGGCACCGGGGAGCTGTTTTTT. It is translated as CASSLVGGGTGELFF. The full variable domain, in which reference TRBV7-9 and TRBJ2-2 provide the parts outside the CDR3, is DTGVSQNPRHKITKRGQNVTFRCDPISEHNRLYWYRQTLGQGPEFLTYFQNEAQLEKSRLLSDRFSAERPKGSFSTLEIQRTEQGDSAMYLCASSLVGGGTGELFFGEGSRLTVL.

This rearrangement joins TRBV6-5 to TRBJ1-5, with a possible D match to TRBD1 (6 bases). Trimming took 2 bases from V and 5 from J, leaving 13 bases between them. The CDR3 sequence is 15 residues long. Germline V gene sequence: CDR1 MNHEY, CDR2 SVGAGI. This CDR3 reads CASSYDRSLDQPQHF. Here the CDR3 DNA reads TGTGCCAGCAGTTACGACAGGTCCCTTGATCAGCCCCAGCATTTT.